The 21 T cell receptor beta chains listed next were all sequenced from one sample in a study of shared clonotypes between healthy human individuals. Here immunoSEQ multiplex PCR was the method, and the copy in TCRdb shows in-frame clones only, minus some. The sample lists 2 million to 2.5 million clones; 85% to 95% were seen once. The sample taken for sequencing was naive CD4+ T cells from PBMCs. Sample subset: CD45RA+ positively selected. All receptors come from a man between 18 and 29 years old in good health. Some clones in this sample may be carry-over from other donors' samples.

As for this clone: Other nucleotide sequences from this sample produce the same CDR3. The genes are TRBV10-3 and TRBJ1-4; D gene uncertain. The CDR3 runs 15 residues. The V gene's germline CDR1 is ENHRY and CDR2 SYGVKD. V lost 0 bases and J lost 6, with 11 bases in between. The CDR3 reads CAISESGGADEKLFF. CDR3 DNA sequence: TGTGCCATCAGTGAGTCAGGAGGCGCGGATGAAAAACTGTTTTTT.

This clone has a handful of counts. Other DNA sequences in this specimen translate into the identical CDR3. The CDR3, as DNA: TGCGCCAGCAGCTTGGATGGCAATGAGCAGTTCTTC. It specifies CASSLDGNEQFF. The chain joins TRBV5-1 to TRBJ2-1, with D uncertain. The germline V and J ends were trimmed by 0 bases and 6 bases, with 4 bases remaining between them. This CDR3 region has 12 residues. CDR1 and CDR2 (germline): SGHRS, YFSETQ.

This clone occurred once. The rearrangement links TRBV27 to TRBJ2-7, with TRBD1 as a possible D gene (6 bases). Trimming removed 3 bases at V and 0 bases at J, with 18 bases between. The CDR3 consists of 17 residues. Germline CDR1 and CDR2: MNHEY and SMNVEV (reference sequence). This chain's CDR3 is CASSFSFRDTTSYEQYF. CDR3 nucleotide sequence: TGTGCCAGCAGTTTTTCTTTTCGGGACACTACCTCCTACGAGCAGTACTTC.

V usage is TRBV5-1 and J usage is TRBJ2-7; 9 bases fit TRBD1. This CDR3 is built from 13 residues. CDR1 is SGHRS, CDR2 YFSETQ, per germline. V lost 4 bases and J lost 3; bases outside the gene matches: 2. The CDR3 DNA is TGCGCCAGCAGCGTGACAGGGGGCTACGAGCAGTACTTC. Translating it yields CASSVTGGYEQYF.

The chain recombines TRBV7-7 with TRBJ2-1, with 9 bases identical to TRBD1. The CDR3 spans 13 residues. V was pared by 3 bases and J by 8 bases, with 2 bases of the junction left unmatched. Germline V gene lookup returns CDR1 SSHAT and CDR2 FNYEAQ (reference sequence). CDR3 bases: TGTGCCAGCAGCTTTACAGGGGGCGATGAGCAGTTCTTC. It encodes CASSFTGGDEQFF.

The J gene is TRBJ2-5, the V gene TRBV7-3; D tentatively fits TRBD1 or TRBD2 (5 bases each). The CDR3 contains 13 residues. The germline V and J ends were trimmed by 4 bases and 7 bases, with 13 bases remaining between them. Germline-derived CDR1 and CDR2 are SGHTA and FQGTGA. The CDR3 DNA sequence: TGTGCCAGCAGCTCGGGACCCCGGGGGACCCAGTACTTC. This gives the protein CASSSGPRGTQYF. The full variable domain, in which reference TRBV7-3 and TRBJ2-5 provide the parts outside the CDR3, is GAGVSQTPSNKVTEKGKYVELRCDPISGHTALYWYRQSLGQGPEFLIYFQGTGAADDSGLPNDRFFAVRPEGSVSTLKIQRTERGDSAVYLCASSSGPRGTQYFGPGTRLLVL.

This clone was recorded only once. V and J are TRBV18 and TRBJ2-7; D tentatively fits TRBD1 or TRBD2 (5 bases each). Trimming took off 3 bases at V and 2 bases at J, with 20 bases between the two ends. The CDR3 loop spans 17 amino acids. Per the germline V gene, CDR1 is KGHSH and CDR2 is LQKENI. The CDR3 DNA reads as TGTGCCAGCTCACCCCGGGACGCTTCCCACTGGGCCTACGAGCAGTACTTC. Translated: CASSPRDASHWAYEQYF.

This clone has a single count. The chain links TRBV27 to TRBJ1-2; TRBD1 matches at 9 bases. With 6 bases clipped from V and 8 bases from J, the junction kept 10 bases outside the gene matches. Germline-derived CDR1 and CDR2 are MNHEY and SMNVEV (reference sequence). CDR3 size: 14 residues. The CDR3 bases are TGTGCCAGCAGCCGGACAGGGGAATTTAAGGGCTACACCTTC. It is translated as CASSRTGEFKGYTF.

The CDR3 spells CASSLGGVRASVEAFF. CDR3 DNA: TGTGCCAGCAGCTTAGGGGGGGTACGCGCAAGCGTCGAAGCTTTCTTT. The V and J genes are TRBV7-9 and TRBJ1-1, with D perhaps matching TRBD1 (5 bases). The CDR3 loop spans 16 amino acids. Trimming pared 1 base from V and 8 bases from J, leaving 20 bases between. CDR1 and CDR2 (germline): SEHNR, FQNEAQ (reference sequence).

The chain joins TRBV28 to TRBJ1-1; D is perhaps TRBD1 (6 bases). V was cut by 5 bases and J by 8 bases, with 18 bases left in between. The length of the CDR3 is 14 residues. Germline values: CDR1 MDHEN, CDR2 SYDVKM. The CDR3, as DNA: TGTGCCAGCAGTCCCGAAAGACAGGCCGGCGAAGCTTTCTTT. Protein sequence: CASSPERQAGEAFF.

The rearrangement links TRBV10-3 to TRBJ2-3; perhaps TRBD2 as D (6 bases). Germline CDR1 is ENHRY and CDR2 is SYGVKD. Trimming left V 8 bases short and J 0 bases short, with 15 bases between. The CDR3 spans 15 residues. For the CDR3, the DNA is TGTGCCATCGGTGGGCTAGCGCTAAGCACAGATACGCAGTATTTT. It encodes CAIGGLALSTDTQYF.

Turning to this clone: In the same sample, other DNA sequences code for this CDR3. The V gene is TRBV20-1, the J gene TRBJ2-5; tentatively, D is TRBD1 (6 bases). The CDR3 is made up of 11 amino acids. The germline CDR1 and CDR2 sequences are DFQATT and SNEGSKA (reference sequence). Trimming removed 6 bases from V and 5 bases from J, with 10 bases in between. The CDR3 spells CSAQRGETQYF. The CDR3 nucleotides read TGCAGTGCCCAAAGGGGGGAGACCCAGTACTTC.

The J gene is TRBJ2-5, the V gene TRBV7-8, with 8 bases aligning to TRBD2. CDR1 is SGHVS and CDR2 is FQNEAQ in the germline V gene. This CDR3 spans 19 amino acids. Germline trimming cut 5 bases from V and 6 bases from J; bases unmatched to any gene: 23. CDR3 nucleotides: TGTGCCAGCAGCGCAAAACCCAGGTTCGGTAGCGGGGCCCCCCAGACCCAGTACTTC. Amino acid sequence: CASSAKPRFGSGAPQTQYF.

The gene calls are TRBV6-1 and TRBJ2-7; D may be TRBD1 (5 bases). Germline CDR1 reads MNHNS; CDR2 reads SASEGT. The CDR3 totals 13 residues. Deletions cut 8 bases from V and 3 bases from J, with 14 bases between. CDR3 amino acids: CASGARPDYEQYF. For the CDR3, the DNA is TGTGCCAGCGGGGCAAGGCCAGACTACGAGCAGTACTTC.

The count of this clone is one. V usage is TRBV5-1 and J usage is TRBJ2-1; 7 bases line up with TRBD2. Germline V CDR1 and CDR2: SGHRS, YFSETQ. This CDR3 contains 16 residues. V shed 0 bases and J 3 bases; nucleotides not matched to a gene: 6. DNA for the CDR3: TGCGCCAGCAGCTTGGGGACCGGCGGGGGCTACAATGAGCAGTTCTTC. This sequence encodes CASSLGTGGGYNEQFF.

The chain carries TRBV4-3 and TRBJ2-3; 7 nucleotides agree with TRBD2. This CDR3 has 16 amino acids. The germline V gene encodes CDR1 LGHNA and CDR2 YSLEER. The trim removed 1 base at V and 4 bases at J, leaving 8 bases unmatched. The CDR3 nucleotides read TGCGCCAGCAGCCAAGGTCTATTAGCGGGCGCAGATACGCAGTATTTT. This sequence encodes CASSQGLLAGADTQYF.

This clone was recorded only once. The J gene is TRBJ2-1, the V gene TRBV28, with 10 bases aligning to TRBD2. The trim removed 11 bases at V and 6 bases at J, leaving 7 bases unmatched. Germline V gives CDR1 MDHEN, CDR2 SYDVKM. The CDR3 length is 13 residues. Here the CDR3 DNA reads TGTGCCTGTACGCTAGCGGGAGCCAATGAGCAGTTCTTC. It translates to CACTLAGANEQFF.

The CDR3 nucleotides are TGTGCCAGCAGTAACAGGGGGCTTACCTACGAGCAGTACTTC. This sequence encodes CASSNRGLTYEQYF. The rearrangement uses TRBV28 and TRBJ2-7; 9 nucleotides match TRBD1. The V gene's germline CDR1 is MDHEN and CDR2 SYDVKM. The CDR3 totals 14 residues. The ends lost 5 bases at V and 2 bases at J; junction bases unmatched: 4.

V gene TRBV4-1 combines with J gene TRBJ2-3; no clear D gene. CDR3 size: 12 residues. V was clipped by 3 bases and J by 2 bases, with 3 bases between them. Per the germline V gene, CDR1 is MGHRA and CDR2 is YSYEKL. This chain's CDR3 is CASSHHTDTQYF. Written as DNA, the CDR3 is TGCGCCAGCAGCCACCACACAGATACGCAGTATTTT.

V usage is TRBV6-5 and J usage is TRBJ1-1; D is unresolved. CDR3 size: 14 residues. CDR1 is MNHEY, CDR2 SVGAGI, per germline. V was cut by 0 bases and J by 7 bases, with 12 bases left in between. CDR3 loop: CASSYSEVTNEAFF. The CDR3 coding sequence is TGTGCCAGCAGTTACTCCGAGGTCACCAATGAAGCTTTCTTT.

The chain links TRBV18 to TRBJ2-1; the D gene is possibly TRBD2 (5 bases). V dropped 2 bases and J dropped 0 bases, with 14 bases sitting between them. Per germline, CDR1 KGHSH and CDR2 LQKENI. This CDR3 is 17 amino acids long. This CDR3 is CASSPRRAESSYNEQFF. DNA for the CDR3: TGTGCCAGCTCACCAAGGCGGGCCGAAAGCTCCTACAATGAGCAGTTCTTC.